This entry is about one TCR beta chain. This CDR3 has 15 residues. Trimming took 3 bases from V and 8 from J, leaving 16 bases between them. Looked up from germline, CDR1 is KGHSH and CDR2 is LQKENI. In the original processing: The assay estimated nucleated cells by amplifying reference gene primers. This table comes from immunoSEQ multiplex PCR, and its TCRdb copy is limited to in-frame clones, with some not included. V and J calls and clone size are copied from that table; D and trimming were computed from the DNA. The data hold approximately 60,000 clones, with 85% observed a single time. This specimen belongs to a study of blood T cell repertoires in COVID-19.

The source is a human donor in a cohort sampled during active COVID-19. V is TRBV18 and J is TRBJ1-4; a weak D match, TRBD1 (5 bases). Sequenced: peripheral blood. The CDR3 DNA is TGTGCCAGCTCACCGCTTAGTGCAGGGAGGGAAAAACTGTTTTTT. Its translation: CASSPLSAGREKLFF.